The source of this T cell receptor beta chain is a study of blood T cell repertoires in COVID-19. Study-wide background: PBMCs, B-cell-depleted T cells, or T cells provided the cDNA or gDNA that made up the material.

Germline V gene data show CDR1 as LGHNA and CDR2 as YSLEER. This CDR3 contains 15 residues. Deletions cut 0 bases from V and 8 bases from J, with 13 bases between. Membership in each cohort depended on participant-reported clinical history. Produced via immunoSEQ multiplex PCR; TCRdb's table is partial and in-frame only. The table shows roughly 250,000 clones, with 88% occurring only once. Sequenced material: PBMCs or T cells enriched from blood (not recorded which). This sequence originates from a woman between 40 and 50 years old who had been exposed to COVID-19. The genes are TRBV4-3 and TRBJ1-4; D may be TRBD1 (5 bases). This CDR3 reads CASSQDRGAREKLFF. Written as DNA, the CDR3 is TGCGCCAGCAGCCAAGATCGTGGGGCAAGGGAAAAACTGTTTTTT.